Included here is one T cell receptor (beta chain) sequence, with context. Its antigen is currently unknown. The data belong to a study of cytomegalovirus exposure and HLA in healthy donors. Whole-study context: It was reported in a later analysis that the 120 validation repertoires used the same platform as the roughly 700 first-cohort repertoires. Study outcomes and limitations: Whilst most TCR sequences proved rare, a subset of public TCRs occurred across many donors.

The table came from immunoSEQ multiplex PCR; TCRdb's copy has only in-frame clones and leaves some out. The profile shows about 180,000 clones, 85% of them singletons. V lost 6 bases and J 2 bases, leaving 7 bases between the germline ends. Germline lookup yields CDR1 MDHEN and CDR2 SYDVKM. The CDR3 extends over 12 amino acids. The specimen was PBMCs. The clonotype originates from a man younger than 35 in good health and CMV-seropositive. The rearrangement joins TRBV28 to TRBJ1-1; D not resolved. The CDR3: CASRTLNTEAFF. The CDR3 DNA reads as TGTGCCAGCAGGACACTTAACACTGAAGCTTTCTTT.